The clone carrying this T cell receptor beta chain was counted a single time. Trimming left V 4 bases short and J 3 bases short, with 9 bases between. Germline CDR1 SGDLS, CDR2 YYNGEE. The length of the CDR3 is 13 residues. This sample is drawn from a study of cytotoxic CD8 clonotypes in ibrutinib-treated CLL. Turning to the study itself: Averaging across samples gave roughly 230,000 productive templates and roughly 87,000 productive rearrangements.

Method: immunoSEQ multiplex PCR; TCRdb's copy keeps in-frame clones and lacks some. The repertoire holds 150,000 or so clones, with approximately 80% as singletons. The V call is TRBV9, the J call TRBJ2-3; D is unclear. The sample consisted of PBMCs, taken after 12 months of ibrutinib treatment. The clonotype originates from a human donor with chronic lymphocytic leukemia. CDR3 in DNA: TGTGCCAGCAGCTCCGGATTTACAGATACGCAGTATTTT. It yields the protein CASSSGFTDTQYF.